The 24 T cell receptor beta chains below were found in one sample sequenced in a study of beta chain features in type 1 diabetes. The study's findings and limits: All four CD4+ subsets from Type 1 diabetes patients carried moderately but significantly shorter TCRB CDR3s.

The investigators reverse transcribed all of the isolated RNA, so they sequenced expressed TCRB transcripts. Clones were sequenced by immunoSEQ multiplex PCR, and TCRdb holds only the in-frame ones, with some missing. The repertoire includes 500,000 to 650,000 clones, about an eighth of them detected once, and more than 0.1% sits in the top ten. These receptors lack a known antigen. The specimen was naive CD4+ T cells from blood. Receptors were obtained from a man aged 30 to 39 with type 1 diabetes.

Here the CDR3 reads CASSSSAATYEQYF. The CDR3 nucleotides are TGTGCCAGCAGCTCCTCAGCGGCTACTTACGAGCAGTACTTC. The gene calls are TRBV9 and TRBJ2-7; the D gene is possibly TRBD2 (5 bases). CDR1 and CDR2 (germline): SGDLS, YYNGEE. CDR3 size: 14 residues. Trimming took 4 bases from V and 4 from J, leaving 15 bases between them. The full variable domain, its missing parts supplied by reference TRBV9 and TRBJ2-7, is DSGVTQTPKHLITATGQRVTLRCSPRSGDLSVYWYQQSLDQGLQFLIQYYNGEERAKGNILERFSAQQFPDLHSELNLSSLELGDSALYFCASSSSAATYEQYFGPGTRLTVT.

This sequence joins TRBV5-1 and TRBJ1-1, with D possibly being TRBD1 (6 bases). Per the germline V gene, CDR1 is SGHRS and CDR2 is YFSETQ. The CDR3 is 15 amino acids. V was cut by 4 bases and J by 2 bases, with 15 bases left in between. CDR3 amino acids: CASSIQGLLNTEAFF. DNA for the CDR3: TGCGCCAGCAGCATACAGGGACTGTTAAACACTGAAGCTTTCTTT.

The chain has TRBV30 and TRBJ2-1; TRBD2 aligns across 7 bases. Germline V lookup: CDR1 GTSNPN, CDR2 SVGIG (reference sequence). CDR3 length: 11 residues. The CDR3 region has the DNA TGTGCTGCTAGCGGCCCCAGTGAGCAGTTCTTC. This sequence encodes CAASGPSEQFF.

The V and J genes are TRBV4-3 and TRBJ1-2; 11 bases line up with TRBD1. Per the germline V gene, CDR1 is LGHNA and CDR2 is YSLEER. The V and J ends lost 3 bases and 2 bases, in that order; junction bases with no gene match: 8. This CDR3 has 17 residues. CDR3 sequence: CASSQDRGRAANYGYTF. CDR3 in DNA: TGCGCCAGCAGCCAGGACAGGGGGCGGGCTGCAAACTATGGCTACACCTTC.

The chain links TRBV7-3 to TRBJ2-2, with no clear D. This CDR3 region has 13 residues. Between the trimmed V and J ends, which lost 2 bases and 3 bases, there was a span of 4 bases. Germline V CDR1 and CDR2: SGHTA, FQGTGA. The CDR3 loop is CASSLQHTGELFF. DNA for the CDR3: TGTGCCAGCAGCTTACAGCACACCGGGGAGCTGTTTTTT.

The chain carries TRBV9 and TRBJ1-4; D unclear. Trimming stripped 1 base from V and 3 bases from J, with 10 bases between. Looked up from germline, CDR1 is SGDLS and CDR2 is YYNGEE. CDR3 length equals 15 residues. The CDR3 DNA follows: TGTGCCAGCAGCGTAATCGGGGAGGCTAATGAAAAACTGTTTTTT. Translating gives CASSVIGEANEKLFF.

J is TRBJ1-2 and V is TRBV7-2; D call uncertain. The CDR3 totals 14 residues. V was clipped by 1 base and J by 1 base, with 7 bases between them. Germline CDR1 reads SGHTA; CDR2 reads FQGNSA. Here the CDR3 reads CASSLGQLNYGYTF. Here the CDR3 DNA reads TGTGCCAGCAGCTTAGGTCAGCTTAACTATGGCTACACCTTC. Full variable domain (rest looked up from reference TRBV7-2 and TRBJ1-2): GAGVSQSPSNKVTEKGKDVELRCDPISGHTALYWYRQSLGQGLEFLIYFQGNSAPDKSGLPSDRFSAERTGGSVSTLTIQRTQQEDSAVYLCASSLGQLNYGYTFGSGTRLTVV.

The chain employs TRBV15 and TRBJ2-5; 9 positions agree with TRBD1. This CDR3 is built from 17 residues. J gave up 5 bases and V 1 base, and 11 bases lay outside the gene matches. The germline CDR1 and CDR2 sequences are LNHNV and YYDKDF (reference sequence). DNA of the CDR3: TGTGCCACCAGCAGAGGTGACAGGGGGACCTTGGGGGAGACCCAGTACTTC. It encodes CATSRGDRGTLGETQYF.

The rearrangement links TRBV7-3 to TRBJ1-2; 9 bases align to TRBD1. CDR1 and CDR2 from the germline V gene are SGHTA and FQGTGA. The CDR3 covers 15 residues. V lost 5 bases to trimming and J lost 1 base; unmatched junction nucleotides: 5. This CDR3 reads CASSLGTGLNYGYTF. CDR3 in DNA: TGTGCCAGCAGCCTAGGGACAGGGCTTAACTATGGCTACACCTTC.

With respect to this clone: This specimen includes other DNA sequences encoding the same CDR3. V and J are TRBV6-5 and TRBJ2-3, with D unresolved. CDR1 MNHEY and CDR2 SVGAGI come from the germline V gene. The CDR3 consists of 13 residues. V was pared by 0 bases and J by 4 bases, with 5 bases between. CDR3 residues: CASSYSGPDTQYF. The CDR3 DNA reads as TGTGCCAGCAGTTACTCAGGACCAGATACGCAGTATTTT.

This clone has more than one count but fewer than ten. This chain joins TRBV29-1 and TRBJ2-3; a weak D match, TRBD2 (5 bases). V was clipped by 2 bases and J by 7 bases, with 16 bases between them. In germline, CDR1 is SQVTM, CDR2 ANQGSEA. The CDR3 is 14 residues long. As DNA, the CDR3 is TGCAGCGTTGAACTGACACCCTCGGGGAATACGCAGTATTTT. This encodes CSVELTPSGNTQYF.

The chain carries TRBV29-1 and TRBJ2-7; the D gene is possibly TRBD2 (6 bases). Between the trimmed V and J ends, which lost 4 bases and 4 bases, there was a span of 14 bases. CDR1 is SQVTM, CDR2 ANQGSEA, per germline. The CDR3 has 13 amino acids. The CDR3 loop is CSVVDGGGYEQYF. CDR3 sequence (DNA): TGCAGCGTTGTGGATGGGGGAGGATACGAGCAGTACTTC.

This clone was observed a handful of times. The chain links TRBV11-3 to TRBJ2-3; D call uncertain. V lost 1 base, J lost 4 bases, and 12 bases lay in between. This CDR3 spans 15 amino acids. The germline CDR1 and CDR2 sequences are SGHNT and YENEEA. The DNA for the CDR3 is TGTGCCAGCAGCTTAGGCCCCATCCCTCCAGATACGCAGTATTTT. As protein: CASSLGPIPPDTQYF.

The rearrangement uses TRBV30 and TRBJ1-2; 10 nucleotides agree with TRBD1. CDR1 is GTSNPN and CDR2 is SVGIG in the germline V gene (reference sequence). The J segment lost 2 bases and the V segment lost 5 bases, leaving 8 bases of the junction unmatched. The CDR3 totals 15 residues. The CDR3 nucleotides read TGTGCCTGGCAGCCCCCGGGACAGGGGAACTATGGCTACACCTTC. The encoded protein is CAWQPPGQGNYGYTF.

This clone was observed a handful of times. The V call is TRBV18, the J call TRBJ2-7, with 8 bases lining up with TRBD1. The ends lost 6 bases at V and 5 bases at J; junction bases unmatched: 12. CDR3 length: 15 amino acids. CDR1 is KGHSH and CDR2 is LQKENI in the germline V gene. The CDR3 reads CASSQRSGTGHEQYF. CDR3 in DNA: TGTGCCAGCTCGCAACGTTCTGGGACAGGCCACGAGCAGTACTTC.

The table lists this clone with a few counts. The rearrangement joins TRBV9 to TRBJ1-4, with TRBD1 matching over 8 bases. This CDR3 has 15 amino acids. Germline loops: CDR1 SGDLS, CDR2 YYNGEE. Unmatched junction bases numbered 11, after V lost 3 bases and J lost 10 bases. CDR3: CASSGGQGRGGKLFF. CDR3 sequence (DNA): TGTGCCAGCAGCGGTGGACAGGGTCGGGGTGGAAAACTGTTTTTT.

This clone was observed a few times. This chain uses TRBV19 with TRBJ2-4; D is undetermined. The CDR3 extends over 16 amino acids. V was trimmed by 3 bases and J by 7 bases, leaving 19 bases between them. Germline V gene sequence: CDR1 LNHDA, CDR2 SQIVND (reference sequence). The CDR3 coding sequence is TGTGCCAGTAGTATCGTGTTGTACAGTGCCAGGAACATTCAGTACTTC. Its translation: CASSIVLYSARNIQYF.

Regarding this clone: This sample includes further DNA sequences coding for the same CDR3. This rearrangement joins TRBV9 to TRBJ2-1; 8 bases are a match to TRBD2. V shed 2 bases and J 8 bases; nucleotides not matched to a gene: 9. Germline loops: CDR1 SGDLS, CDR2 YYNGEE. The CDR3 totals 15 residues. The CDR3 DNA follows: TGTGCCAGCAGCGTCGGACTAGCCTATCGGGATGAGCAGTTCTTC. It is translated as CASSVGLAYRDEQFF.

J is TRBJ1-1 and V is TRBV19; TRBD1 aligns across 7 bases. The CDR3 extends over 15 amino acids. Germline V CDR1 and CDR2: LNHDA, SQIVND (reference sequence). V shed 1 base and J 6 bases; nucleotides not matched to a gene: 8. The CDR3 reads CASSIADRTRAEAFF. CDR3 in DNA: TGTGCCAGTAGTATAGCGGACAGGACCCGCGCTGAAGCTTTCTTT.

This rearrangement joins TRBV29-1 to TRBJ1-1, with D uncertain. The CDR3 contains 13 residues. Trimming cost V 5 bases and J 0 bases, with 10 bases left between them. CDR1 SQVTM and CDR2 ANQGSEA come from the germline V gene. For the CDR3, the DNA is TGCAGCGTTAAATTATCGTTGAACACTGAAGCTTTCTTT. It specifies CSVKLSLNTEAFF.

This clone was seen a few times. This rearrangement joins TRBV5-6 to TRBJ2-3; 10 nucleotides match TRBD2. This CDR3 is 18 amino acids long. V shed 5 bases and J 2 bases; nucleotides not matched to a gene: 14. The germline CDR1 and CDR2 sequences are SGHDT and YYEEEE. The CDR3 here is CASSLAAPLAGLTDTQYF. DNA for the CDR3: TGTGCCAGCAGTCTAGCCGCGCCACTAGCGGGACTCACAGATACGCAGTATTTT.

The chain couples TRBV7-2 to TRBJ2-3; perhaps D is TRBD1 or TRBD2 (5 bases each). CDR1 SGHTA and CDR2 FQGNSA come from the germline V gene. The CDR3 covers 14 residues. The V gene lost 5 bases and the J gene lost 2 bases, with 11 bases spanning the gap. CDR3 loop: CASSLGEPTDTQYF. In DNA, the CDR3 is TGTGCCAGCAGCCTGGGGGAACCCACAGATACGCAGTATTTT.

V is TRBV28 and J is TRBJ2-7; 10 nucleotides align to TRBD1. Germline-derived CDR1 and CDR2 are MDHEN and SYDVKM. The CDR3 covers 13 residues. The ends lost 6 bases at V and 7 bases at J; junction bases unmatched: 6. The CDR3: CASRPGQGLEQYF. The CDR3, as DNA: TGTGCCAGCAGGCCGGGACAGGGGCTGGAGCAGTACTTC.

This clone came up a few times. The chain carries TRBV14 and TRBJ2-1; D remains unclear. V lost 8 bases to trimming and J lost 7 bases, with 12 bases between them. Germline V CDR1 and CDR2: SGHDN, FVKESK. The CDR3 is made up of 12 amino acids. CDR3 bases: TGTGCCAGCGGATGGGCTGGGAATGAGCAGTTCTTC. It encodes CASGWAGNEQFF.